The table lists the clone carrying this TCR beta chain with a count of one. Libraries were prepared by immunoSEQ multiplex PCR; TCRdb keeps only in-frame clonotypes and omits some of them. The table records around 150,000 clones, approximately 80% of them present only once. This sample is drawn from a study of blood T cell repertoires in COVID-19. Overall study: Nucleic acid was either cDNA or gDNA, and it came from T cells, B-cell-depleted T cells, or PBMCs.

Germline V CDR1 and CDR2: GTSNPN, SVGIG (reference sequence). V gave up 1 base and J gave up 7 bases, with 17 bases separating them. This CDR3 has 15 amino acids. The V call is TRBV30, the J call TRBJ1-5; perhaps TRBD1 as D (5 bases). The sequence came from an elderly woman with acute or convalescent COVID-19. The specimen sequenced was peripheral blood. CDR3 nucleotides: TGTGCCTGGAGTGGTCGGGGGGGTTTAGGACAGCCCCAGCATTTT. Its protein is CAWSGRGGLGQPQHF.